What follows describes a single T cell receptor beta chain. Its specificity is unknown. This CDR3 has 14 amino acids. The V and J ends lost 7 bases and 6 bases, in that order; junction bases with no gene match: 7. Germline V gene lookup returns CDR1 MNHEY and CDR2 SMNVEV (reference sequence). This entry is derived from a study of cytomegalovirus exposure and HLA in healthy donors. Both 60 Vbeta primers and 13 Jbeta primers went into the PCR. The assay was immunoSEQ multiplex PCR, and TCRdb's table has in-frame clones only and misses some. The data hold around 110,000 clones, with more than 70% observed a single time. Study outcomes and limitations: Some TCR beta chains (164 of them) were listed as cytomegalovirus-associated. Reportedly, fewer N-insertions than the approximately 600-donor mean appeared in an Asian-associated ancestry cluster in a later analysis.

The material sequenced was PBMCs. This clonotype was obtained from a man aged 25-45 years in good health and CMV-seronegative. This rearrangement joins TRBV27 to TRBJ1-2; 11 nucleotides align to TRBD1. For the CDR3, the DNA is TGTGCCAGCAAGAGGACAGGGGGCTTTAATGGCTACACCTTC. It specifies CASKRTGGFNGYTF.